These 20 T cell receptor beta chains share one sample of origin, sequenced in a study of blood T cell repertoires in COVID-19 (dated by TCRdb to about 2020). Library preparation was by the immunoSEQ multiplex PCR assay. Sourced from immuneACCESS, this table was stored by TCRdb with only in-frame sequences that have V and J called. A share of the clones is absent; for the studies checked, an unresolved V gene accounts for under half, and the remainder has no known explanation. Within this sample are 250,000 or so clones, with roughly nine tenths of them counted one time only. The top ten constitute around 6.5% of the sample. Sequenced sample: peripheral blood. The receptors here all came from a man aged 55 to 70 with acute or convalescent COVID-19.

The CDR3 region has the DNA TGCGCCAGCAGCCAAGACTCCCCCAGGGGAGAGACCCAGTACTTC. This translates into CASSQDSPRGETQYF. The gene calls are TRBV4-1 and TRBJ2-5, with D possibly being TRBD1 (6 bases). Germline V gives CDR1 MGHRA, CDR2 YSYEKL. The CDR3 is 15 residues long. Deletions cut 0 bases from V and 4 bases from J, with 12 bases between.

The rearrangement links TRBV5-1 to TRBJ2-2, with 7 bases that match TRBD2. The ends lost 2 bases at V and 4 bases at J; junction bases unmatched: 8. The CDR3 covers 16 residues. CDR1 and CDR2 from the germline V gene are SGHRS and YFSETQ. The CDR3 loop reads CASSFLAVRSTGELFF. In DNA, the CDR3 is TGCGCCAGCAGCTTCCTAGCGGTCCGGAGCACCGGGGAGCTGTTTTTT.

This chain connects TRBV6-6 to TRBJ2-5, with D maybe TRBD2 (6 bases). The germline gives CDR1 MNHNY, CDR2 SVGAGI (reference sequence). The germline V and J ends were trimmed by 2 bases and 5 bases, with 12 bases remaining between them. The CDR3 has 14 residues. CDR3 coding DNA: TGTGCCAGCAGTTACCCCGGGGGAGGTGAGACCCAGTACTTC. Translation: CASSYPGGGETQYF.

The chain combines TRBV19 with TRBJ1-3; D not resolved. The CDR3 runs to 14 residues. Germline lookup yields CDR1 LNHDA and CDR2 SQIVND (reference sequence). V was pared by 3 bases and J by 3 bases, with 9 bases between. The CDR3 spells CASSISEIGNTIYF. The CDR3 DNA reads TGTGCCAGTAGTATTTCCGAGATTGGAAACACCATATATTTT.

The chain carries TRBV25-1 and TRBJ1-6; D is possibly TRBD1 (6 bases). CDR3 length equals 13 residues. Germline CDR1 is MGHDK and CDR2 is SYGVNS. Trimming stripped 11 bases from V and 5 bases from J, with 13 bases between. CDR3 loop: CAAGAGDNSPLHF. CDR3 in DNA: TGTGCCGCGGGGGCAGGTGATAATTCACCCCTCCACTTT.

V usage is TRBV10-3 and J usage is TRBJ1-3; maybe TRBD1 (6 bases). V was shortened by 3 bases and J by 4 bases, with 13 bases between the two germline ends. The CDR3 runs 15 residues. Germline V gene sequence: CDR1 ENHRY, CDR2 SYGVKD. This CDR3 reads CAISDTQGSGNTIYF. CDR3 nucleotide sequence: TGTGCCATCAGTGACACACAGGGATCAGGAAACACCATATATTTT.

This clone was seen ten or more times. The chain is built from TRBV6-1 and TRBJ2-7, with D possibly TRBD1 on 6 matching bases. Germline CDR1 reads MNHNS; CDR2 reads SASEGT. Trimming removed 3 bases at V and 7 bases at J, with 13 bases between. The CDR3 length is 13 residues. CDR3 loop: CASSELGAREQYF. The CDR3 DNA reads TGTGCCAGCAGTGAGTTGGGGGCTCGAGAGCAGTACTTC.

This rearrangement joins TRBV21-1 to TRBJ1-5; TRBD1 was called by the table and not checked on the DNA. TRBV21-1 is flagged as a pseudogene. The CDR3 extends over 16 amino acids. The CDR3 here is CASSKGHRGTSQPQHF. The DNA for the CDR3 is TGTGCCAGCAGCAAAGGTCACAGGGGAACGAGTCAGCCCCAGCATTTT.

CDR3 residues: CASLRGRSQETQYF. CDR3 nucleotides: TGTGCCAGCCTTCGAGGCCGATCCCAAGAGACCCAGTACTTC. This chain links TRBV6-6 with TRBJ2-5, with D hard to call. Germline loops: CDR1 MNHNY, CDR2 SVGAGI (reference sequence). Between the trimmed V and J ends, which lost 8 bases and 1 base, there was a span of 14 bases. The CDR3 contains 14 residues.

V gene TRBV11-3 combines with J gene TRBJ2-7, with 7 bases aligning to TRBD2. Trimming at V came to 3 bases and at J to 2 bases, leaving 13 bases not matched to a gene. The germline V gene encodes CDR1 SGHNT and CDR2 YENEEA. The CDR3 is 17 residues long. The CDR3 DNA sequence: TGTGCCAGCAGCTTTAGGTCGAGCGGGACCGGCCCCTACGAGCAGTACTTC. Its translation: CASSFRSSGTGPYEQYF.

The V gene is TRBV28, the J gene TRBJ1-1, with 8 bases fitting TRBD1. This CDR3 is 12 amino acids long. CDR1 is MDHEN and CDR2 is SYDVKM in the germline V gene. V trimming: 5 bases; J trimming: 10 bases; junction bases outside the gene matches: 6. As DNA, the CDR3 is TGTGCCAGCAGTCTACGGACAGGGCGAGCTTTCTTT. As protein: CASSLRTGRAFF.

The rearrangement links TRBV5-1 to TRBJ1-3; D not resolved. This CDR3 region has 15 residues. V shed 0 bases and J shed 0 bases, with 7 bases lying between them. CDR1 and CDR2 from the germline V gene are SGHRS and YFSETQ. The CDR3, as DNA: TGCGCCAGCAGCTTGGATGGGCACTCTGGAAACACCATATATTTT. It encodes CASSLDGHSGNTIYF.

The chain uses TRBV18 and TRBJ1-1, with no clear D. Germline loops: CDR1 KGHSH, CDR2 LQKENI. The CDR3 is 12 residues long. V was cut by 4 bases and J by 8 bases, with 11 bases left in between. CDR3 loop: CASSRLESEAFF. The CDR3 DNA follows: TGTGCCAGCTCACGACTGGAATCAGAAGCTTTCTTT.

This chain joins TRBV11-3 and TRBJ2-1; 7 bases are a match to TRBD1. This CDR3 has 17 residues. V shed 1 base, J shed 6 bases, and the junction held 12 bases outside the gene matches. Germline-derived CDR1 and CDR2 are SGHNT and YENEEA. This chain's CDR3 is CASSLGPGTVNLNEQFF. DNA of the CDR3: TGTGCCAGCAGCTTAGGACCGGGGACAGTAAACCTCAATGAGCAGTTCTTC.

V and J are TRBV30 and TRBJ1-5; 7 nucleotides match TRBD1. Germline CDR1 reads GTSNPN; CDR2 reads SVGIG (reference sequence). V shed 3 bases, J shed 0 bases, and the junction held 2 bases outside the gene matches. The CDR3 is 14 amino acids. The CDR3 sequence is CAWREGASNQPQHF. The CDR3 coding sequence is TGTGCCTGGAGGGAGGGGGCTAGCAATCAGCCCCAGCATTTT.

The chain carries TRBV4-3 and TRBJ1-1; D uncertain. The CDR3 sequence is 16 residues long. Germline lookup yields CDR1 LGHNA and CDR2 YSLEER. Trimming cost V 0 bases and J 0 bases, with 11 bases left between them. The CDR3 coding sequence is TGCGCCAGCAGCCAAGATAAACGGTCGATGAACACTGAAGCTTTCTTT. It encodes CASSQDKRSMNTEAFF.

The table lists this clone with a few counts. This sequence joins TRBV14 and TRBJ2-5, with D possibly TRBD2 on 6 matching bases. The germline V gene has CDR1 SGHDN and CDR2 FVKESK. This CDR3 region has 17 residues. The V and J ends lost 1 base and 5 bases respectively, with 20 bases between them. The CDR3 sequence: CASSQAHGTPGSETQYF. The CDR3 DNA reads TGTGCCAGCAGCCAAGCTCATGGGACTCCAGGCTCGGAGACCCAGTACTTC.

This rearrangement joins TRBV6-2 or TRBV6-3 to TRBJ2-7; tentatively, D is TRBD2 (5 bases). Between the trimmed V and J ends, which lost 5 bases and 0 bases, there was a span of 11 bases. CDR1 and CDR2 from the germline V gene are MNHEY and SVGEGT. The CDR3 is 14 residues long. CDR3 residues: CASSGPLVSYEQYF. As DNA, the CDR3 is TGTGCCAGCAGTGGACCACTAGTCTCCTACGAGCAGTACTTC.

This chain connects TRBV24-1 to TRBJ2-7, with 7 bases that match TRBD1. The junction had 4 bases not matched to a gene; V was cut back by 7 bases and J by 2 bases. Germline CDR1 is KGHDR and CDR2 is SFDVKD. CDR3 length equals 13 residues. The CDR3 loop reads CATRLGTAYEQYF. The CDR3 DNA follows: TGTGCCACCAGGCTCGGGACAGCCTACGAGCAGTACTTC.

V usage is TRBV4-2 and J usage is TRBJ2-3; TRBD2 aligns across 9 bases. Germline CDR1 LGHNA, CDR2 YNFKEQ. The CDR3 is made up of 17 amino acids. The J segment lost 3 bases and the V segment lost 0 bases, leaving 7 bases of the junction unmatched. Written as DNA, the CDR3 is TGTGCCAGCAGCCAAGATGGCGGGGGGGGAGGGACAGATACGCAGTATTTT. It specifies CASSQDGGGGGTDTQYF.